A single sample gave rise to the 31 T cell receptor beta chains below, sequenced in a study of high-grade serous ovarian cancer treatment subgroups. Sequencing was performed with immunoSEQ multiplex PCR; in TCRdb, only in-frame clones are kept and a portion is missing. This sample yields about 11,000 clones, of which over 80% are seen a single time; under 7.5% belongs to the top ten. Tumor samples were obtained before definitive surgery or chemotherapy. The specimen was tumor tissue. The receptors originated from a human donor with high-grade serous ovarian cancer.

The genes are TRBV5-8 and TRBJ2-7, with 8 bases lining up with TRBD2. The ends lost 1 base at V and 5 bases at J; junction bases unmatched: 5. CDR3 length: 14 amino acids. Germline CDR1 and CDR2: SGHTS and YDEGEE. CDR3 region: CASSLREGLHEQYF. DNA for the CDR3: TGTGCCAGCAGCTTGCGGGAGGGCCTCCACGAGCAGTACTTC.

V is TRBV27 and J is TRBJ2-1; TRBD2 might be the D (6 bases). The length of the CDR3 is 15 residues. The germline V gene has CDR1 MNHEY and CDR2 SMNVEV (reference sequence). V shed 6 bases and J shed 8 bases, with 20 bases lying between them. The CDR3 reads CASRLIRERGDEQFF. In nucleotides, the CDR3 is TGTGCCAGCAGACTCATACGGGAGAGAGGAGATGAGCAGTTCTTC.

V is TRBV12-5 and J is TRBJ2-2; 9 positions match TRBD1. CDR1 is LGHNT and CDR2 is FRNRAP in the germline V gene. The CDR3 sequence is 17 residues long. Trimming removed 5 bases from V and 4 bases from J; junction bases left unmatched: 11. This chain's CDR3 is CASGPIPGDRVTGELFF. The CDR3 DNA reads as TGTGCTAGTGGTCCCATCCCGGGGGACAGGGTCACCGGGGAGCTGTTTTTT.

The chain combines TRBV6-5 with TRBJ2-3; D may be TRBD2 (6 bases). Germline lookup yields CDR1 MNHEY and CDR2 SVGAGI. The CDR3 is 15 residues long. Trimming took 0 bases from V and 2 from J, leaving 9 bases between them. CDR3 loop: CASSYSGGTTDTQYF. CDR3 bases: TGTGCCAGCAGTTACTCCGGAGGGACCACAGATACGCAGTATTTT.

In this sample, this clone turned up a few times. The chain couples TRBV30 to TRBJ1-1; 10 bases are a match to TRBD1. The CDR3 runs to 18 residues. V gave up 2 bases and J gave up 1 base; unmatched junction bases: 13. Germline V lookup: CDR1 GTSNPN, CDR2 SVGIG (reference sequence). CDR3 residues: CAWSQVGQGGKRNTEAFF. The CDR3 DNA sequence: TGTGCCTGGAGTCAGGTCGGACAGGGGGGAAAACGGAACACTGAAGCTTTCTTT.

The chain couples TRBV7-9 to TRBJ2-1; 9 positions agree with TRBD1. This CDR3 spans 15 amino acids. Looked up from germline, CDR1 is SEHNR and CDR2 is FQNEAQ (reference sequence). The V segment lost 4 bases and the J segment 4 bases; nucleotides outside the gene matches: 5. CDR3 residues: CASSSGDRVYNEQFF. CDR3 bases: TGTGCCAGCAGCTCCGGGGACAGGGTATACAATGAGCAGTTCTTC.

V usage is TRBV10-3 and J usage is TRBJ1-4; TRBD1 agrees at 7 bases. Trimming at V came to 6 bases and at J to 3 bases, leaving 7 bases not matched to a gene. The CDR3 is made up of 15 amino acids. Germline assignment: CDR1 ENHRY and CDR2 SYGVKD. The CDR3 here is CAISAGQEANEKLFF. CDR3 DNA: TGTGCCATCAGCGCCGGACAGGAGGCTAATGAAAAACTGTTTTTT.

The V call is TRBV7-2, the J call TRBJ2-1, with a tentative D call TRBD2 (5 bases). The germline CDR1 and CDR2 sequences are SGHTA and FQGNSA. The V end lost 4 bases, the J end lost 3 bases, and 13 bases lay between the germline ends. The CDR3 covers 15 residues. The CDR3 DNA is TGTGCCAGCAGCTGGGATGGAGGCCTCTACAATGAGCAGTTCTTC. This translates into CASSWDGGLYNEQFF.

The V gene is TRBV5-1, the J gene TRBJ1-1; D ambiguous. CDR1 is SGHRS and CDR2 is YFSETQ in the germline V gene. Deletions cut 5 bases from V and 6 bases from J, with 11 bases between. This CDR3 has 12 residues. The CDR3 sequence is CASSSSSPEAFF. The CDR3 DNA reads as TGCGCCAGCAGTTCTAGTTCTCCTGAAGCTTTCTTT.

This clone was recorded only once. The chain couples TRBV10-3 to TRBJ2-5; D is possibly TRBD1 (6 bases). Near its end, the DNA agrees better with TRBJ2-7, so the J call may be wrong. This CDR3 is built from 12 residues. Per the germline V gene, CDR1 is ENHRY and CDR2 is SYGVKD. The CDR3 DNA sequence: TGTGCCGTACAGGGCGGGTCCTACGAGCAGTACTTC. The encoded protein is CAVQGGSYEQYF.

The J gene is TRBJ2-1, the V gene TRBV10-1; 7 bases agree with TRBD2. The length of the CDR3 is 17 residues. V shed 0 bases, J shed 2 bases, and the junction held 7 bases outside the gene matches. The germline V gene has CDR1 WNHNN and CDR2 SYGVQD (reference sequence). CDR3: CASSESTTGGPYNEQFF. The CDR3 region has the DNA TGCGCCAGCAGTGAGTCTACTACGGGAGGTCCCTACAATGAGCAGTTCTTC.

The genes are TRBV7-9 and TRBJ2-1; D is uncertain. Germline V gene sequence: CDR1 SEHNR, CDR2 FQNEAQ (reference sequence). The CDR3 length is 14 residues. V lost 1 base and J lost 0, with 4 bases in between. Here the CDR3 reads CASSLVSSYNEQFF. CDR3 DNA: TGTGCCAGCAGCTTAGTTTCCTCCTACAATGAGCAGTTCTTC. Drawing the rest from reference TRBV7-9 and TRBJ2-1, the complete variable domain is DTGVSQNPRHKITKRGQNVTFRCDPISEHNRLYWYRQTLGQGPEFLTYFQNEAQLEKSRLLSDRFSAERPKGSFSTLEIQRTEQGDSAMYLCASSLVSSYNEQFFGPGTRLTVL.

The chain links TRBV4-2 to TRBJ2-1; no clear D. Trimming left V 2 bases short and J 5 bases short, with 1 base between. The CDR3 spans 11 residues. Germline V gives CDR1 LGHNA, CDR2 YNFKEQ. In DNA, the CDR3 is TGTGCCAGCAGCCAAAACAATGAGCAGTTCTTC. Translation gives CASSQNNEQFF.

The chain carries TRBV2 and TRBJ1-6; D perhaps matches TRBD1 (6 bases). CDR1 SNHLY and CDR2 FYNNEI come from the germline V gene. Trimming took 1 base from V and 13 from J, leaving 23 bases between them. This CDR3 contains 17 residues. The CDR3, as DNA: TGTGCCAGCAGTGAAGTCCCGGGACACCCAGGGGTACTCCCCCTCCACTTT. This translates into CASSEVPGHPGVLPLHF.

A word on this clone: Likely a read error: the CDR3 ends without its conserved phenylalanine or tryptophan. The V and J genes are TRBV5-1 and TRBJ2-7; TRBD1 agrees at 9 bases. The CDR3 runs 15 residues. Germline values: CDR1 SGHRS, CDR2 YFSETQ. The ends lost 7 bases at V and 1 base at J; junction bases unmatched: 9. CDR3 protein: CASFFWDRESYEQYS. The DNA of the CDR3 is TGCGCCAGCTTCTTCTGGGACAGGGAATCCTACGAGCAGTACTCC.

V and J are TRBV6-4 and TRBJ2-5; D remains unclear. In germline, CDR1 is MRHNA, CDR2 SNTAGT. CDR3 length: 13 residues. V was trimmed by 6 bases and J by 4 bases, leaving 12 bases between them. The CDR3 loop is CASSLRVGETQYF. The CDR3 nucleotides are TGTGCCAGCAGCCTTCGGGTGGGAGAGACCCAGTACTTC.

The gene calls are TRBV7-8 and TRBJ2-1, with a possible D match to TRBD1 (5 bases). Germline V gene lookup returns CDR1 SGHVS and CDR2 FQNEAQ. The CDR3 spans 14 residues. V lost 6 bases to trimming and J lost 3 bases, with 12 bases between them. The CDR3 is CASSSDSRYNEQFF. In nucleotides, the CDR3 is TGTGCCAGCAGTTCCGACAGTCGCTACAATGAGCAGTTCTTC.

The chain combines TRBV6-1 with TRBJ2-1; unclear D gene. Trimming left V 8 bases short and J 9 bases short, with 17 bases between. Germline V CDR1 and CDR2: MNHNS, SASEGT. This CDR3 region has 13 residues. CDR3: CASAVTESTEQFF. The CDR3 DNA sequence: TGTGCCAGCGCTGTTACGGAGAGCACTGAGCAGTTCTTC.

This chain connects TRBV11-3 to TRBJ2-2; TRBD1 matches 8 bases. The germline V gene encodes CDR1 SGHNT and CDR2 YENEEA. This CDR3 has 14 residues. J lost 4 bases, V lost 5 bases, and 3 bases had no gene match. The CDR3 loop reads CASSRDRSTGELFF. The CDR3 nucleotides read TGTGCCAGCAGCCGGGACAGGAGCACCGGGGAGCTGTTTTTT.

This clone was recorded a few times. This sequence joins TRBV9 and TRBJ2-7, with 7 bases fitting TRBD2. Germline-derived CDR1 and CDR2 are SGDLS and YYNGEE. This CDR3 region has 14 residues. V lost 0 bases, J lost 7 bases, and 7 bases stayed unmatched. The CDR3 here is CASSVGGRGLEQYF. The CDR3 DNA is TGTGCCAGCAGCGTAGGTGGGAGGGGCTTGGAGCAGTACTTC.

The chain is built from TRBV18 and TRBJ2-7; D is ambiguous. V was pared by 3 bases and J by 0 bases, with 12 bases between. This CDR3 has 15 residues. Germline V gene lookup returns CDR1 KGHSH and CDR2 LQKENI. As DNA, the CDR3 is TGTGCCAGCTCACCGCGGCTCCTGAGCTCCTACGAGCAGTACTTC. As protein: CASSPRLLSSYEQYF.

This clone was detected only once. CDR3 coding DNA: TGTGCCTGGAGTGTACTCGGGGGCTGGAATTCACCCCTCCACTTT. This codes for CAWSVLGGWNSPLHF. The rearrangement joins TRBV30 to TRBJ1-6, with D possibly being TRBD1 (6 bases). The CDR3 is 15 amino acids. Germline V gives CDR1 GTSNPN, CDR2 SVGIG (reference sequence). V dropped 0 bases and J dropped 7 bases, with 13 bases sitting between them.

The chain is built from TRBV7-2 and TRBJ1-5; D is possibly TRBD1 (6 bases). V was shortened by 0 bases and J by 3 bases, with 12 bases between the two germline ends. Germline CDR1 is SGHTA and CDR2 is FQGNSA. The CDR3 runs 16 residues. DNA for the CDR3: TGTGCCAGCAGCTTAGCGCCCAGGGGCGTCAATCAGCCCCAGCATTTT. This gives the protein CASSLAPRGVNQPQHF.

The rearrangement uses TRBV27 and TRBJ1-6, with D possibly TRBD1 on 6 matching bases. Trimming took off 2 bases at V and 9 bases at J, with 14 bases between the two ends. This CDR3 is 15 amino acids long. CDR1 is MNHEY and CDR2 is SMNVEV in the germline V gene (reference sequence). The CDR3 DNA is TGTGCCAGCAGTTTAGTTGGGACATGGGGTTCACCCCTCCACTTT. As protein: CASSLVGTWGSPLHF.

The chain combines TRBV27 with TRBJ2-7, with D perhaps TRBD1 (6 bases). CDR3 length: 12 amino acids. Germline loops: CDR1 MNHEY, CDR2 SMNVEV (reference sequence). V lost 5 bases and J lost 7, with 12 bases in between. CDR3 amino acids: CASSQGPGEQYF. In nucleotides, the CDR3 is TGTGCCAGCAGTCAGGGGCCGGGGGAGCAGTACTTC.

The chain recombines TRBV2 with TRBJ2-3; 9 bases align to TRBD2. The CDR3 covers 19 residues. The germline gives CDR1 SNHLY, CDR2 FYNNEI. The V segment lost 10 bases and the J segment 1 base; nucleotides outside the gene matches: 21. The CDR3 bases are TGTGCCACAGACACCCAGGGCGGGAGGGCGCCCTTGGGCACAGATACGCAGTATTTT. Protein product: CATDTQGGRAPLGTDTQYF. The full variable domain, in which reference TRBV2 and TRBJ2-3 provide the parts outside the CDR3, is EPEVTQTPSHQVTQMGQEVILRCVPISNHLYFYWYRQILGQKVEFLVSFYNNEISEKSEIFDDQFSVERPDGSNFTLKIRSTKLEDSAMYFCATDTQGGRAPLGTDTQYFGPGTRLTVL.

CDR3 bases: TGCGCCAGCAGCCCCGAAGGGGAGACCCAGTACTTC. It encodes CASSPEGETQYF. The chain joins TRBV5-1 to TRBJ2-5; no firm D call. This CDR3 has 12 residues. Deletions cut 4 bases from V and 5 bases from J, with 9 bases between. Germline-derived CDR1 and CDR2 are SGHRS and YFSETQ.

V gene TRBV7-2 combines with J gene TRBJ1-3; D perhaps matches TRBD1 (5 bases). Germline CDR1 reads SGHTA; CDR2 reads FQGNSA. V was pared by 0 bases and J by 1 base, with 10 bases between. The CDR3 spans 16 residues. CDR3 sequence reads: CASSLAPGMSGNTIYF. Here the CDR3 DNA reads TGTGCCAGCAGCTTAGCCCCAGGGATGTCTGGAAACACCATATATTTT.

J is TRBJ1-5 and V is TRBV19; 7 bases align to TRBD1. V was pared by 9 bases and J by 3 bases, with 2 bases of the junction left unmatched. CDR1 and CDR2 from the germline V gene are LNHDA and SQIVND (reference sequence). This CDR3 contains 12 residues. The CDR3 DNA follows: TGTGCCAGCGGGACAGCCAATCAGCCCCAGCATTTT. Translated: CASGTANQPQHF.

The rearrangement links TRBV23-1 to TRBJ1-2; no clear D. TRBV23-1 is classed as an ORF, of uncertain function. Trimming removed 2 bases at V and 5 bases at J, with 18 bases between. CDR3 size: 16 residues. The chain's CDR3 is CASSQPTTVLTYGYTF. CDR3 DNA sequence: TGCGCCAGCAGTCAACCCACAACAGTCCTGACTTATGGCTACACCTTC.

The V call is TRBV28, the J call TRBJ1-3; D remains unclear. In germline, CDR1 is MDHEN, CDR2 SYDVKM. The CDR3 is 11 amino acids. The V and J ends lost 8 bases and 1 base respectively, with 3 bases between them. The CDR3 here is CASRSGNTIYF. The CDR3 bases are TGTGCCAGCCGATCTGGAAACACCATATATTTT.